Shown below are 5 T cell receptor beta chains from a single sample sequenced in a study of shared clonotypes between healthy human individuals. Clones were read by immunoSEQ multiplex PCR, and TCRdb kept only the in-frame ones, dropping some. The table includes about 1.1 million clones, around three quarters detected once. The specimen was memory CD4+ T cells from PBMCs. Indicated subset: CD45RA-negative fraction. These receptors were taken from a man aged 18 to 30 in good health. Some clones in this sample may be carry-over from other donors' samples.

This clone was seen a single time. V usage is TRBV5-1 and J usage is TRBJ2-2, with unresolved D. This CDR3 has 17 amino acids. Germline V CDR1 and CDR2: SGHRS, YFSETQ. V was pared by 1 base and J by 3 bases, with 16 bases between. Here the CDR3 DNA reads TGCGCCAGCAGCTTGTTGTCCGGCGGCAGCCACACCGGGGAGCTGTTTTTT. The encoded protein is CASSLLSGGSHTGELFF. The full variable domain, its missing parts supplied by reference TRBV5-1 and TRBJ2-2, is KAGVTQTPRYLIKTRGQQVTLSCSPISGHRSVSWYQQTPGQGLQFLFEYFSETQRNKGNFPGRFSGRQFSNSRSEMNVSTLELGDSALYLCASSLLSGGSHTGELFFGEGSRLTVL.

This clone was detected only once. CDR3 amino acids: CASSRTDGNTEAFF. In DNA form, the CDR3 reads TGTGCCAGCTCACGAACGGACGGGAACACTGAAGCTTTCTTT. The chain links TRBV18 to TRBJ1-1; D not resolved. This CDR3 spans 14 amino acids. Per the germline V gene, CDR1 is KGHSH and CDR2 is LQKENI. Trimming removed 4 bases from V and 1 base from J, with 10 bases in between.

The chain joins TRBV4-1 to TRBJ1-1; D is uncertain. V dropped 0 bases and J dropped 9 bases, with 5 bases sitting between them. The CDR3 has 11 residues. Per germline, CDR1 MGHRA and CDR2 YSYEKL. CDR3: CASSQETKAFF. In DNA, the CDR3 is TGCGCCAGCAGCCAAGAAACGAAAGCTTTCTTT.

This clone has a single count. J is TRBJ2-1 and V is TRBV10-2, with 7 bases identical to TRBD2. The CDR3 sequence is 15 residues long. With 5 bases clipped from V and 4 bases from J, the junction kept 8 bases outside the gene matches. CDR1 is WSHSY, CDR2 SAAADI, per germline. In DNA form, the CDR3 reads TGCGCCAGCAGTACGGGAGGCCCTCGTTACAATGAGCAGTTCTTC. Its protein is CASSTGGPRYNEQFF.

The chain has TRBV6-1 and TRBJ2-7, with 8 bases identical to TRBD1. V lost 4 bases to trimming and J lost 1 base; unmatched junction nucleotides: 6. Germline CDR1 MNHNS, CDR2 SASEGT. This CDR3 spans 15 amino acids. DNA of the CDR3: TGTGCCAGCAGTGCCGGACAGGGAAAATCCTACGAGCAGTACTTC. Amino acids: CASSAGQGKSYEQYF.